This T cell receptor beta chain is drawn from a study of T cells in Graves' hyperthyroidism and ophthalmopathy. The V gene's germline CDR1 is MNHEY and CDR2 SVGEGT. Trimming pared 1 base from V and 6 bases from J, leaving 6 bases between. This CDR3 region has 13 residues. Ten or more counts support this clonotype. Template material for amplifying TCR beta CDR3 regions consisted of RNA transcripts. The HTBI primer set drove a first-round RT-PCR of the TCR CDR3. TCRdb reprocessed the multiplex PCR reads with MiXCR, giving one entry per CDR3 protein. The sample yields about 700,000 distinct CDR3 sequences, roughly 15% seen once.

The source material was blood. This chain uses TRBV6-2 or TRBV6-3 with TRBJ2-2; D remains ambiguous. The clonotype comes from a woman between 18 and 29 years old with Graves' hyperthyroidism. CDR3 loop: CASSYLQSGELFF. The CDR3, as DNA: TGTGCCAGCAGTTACTTACAGTCCGGGGAGCTGTTTTTT.